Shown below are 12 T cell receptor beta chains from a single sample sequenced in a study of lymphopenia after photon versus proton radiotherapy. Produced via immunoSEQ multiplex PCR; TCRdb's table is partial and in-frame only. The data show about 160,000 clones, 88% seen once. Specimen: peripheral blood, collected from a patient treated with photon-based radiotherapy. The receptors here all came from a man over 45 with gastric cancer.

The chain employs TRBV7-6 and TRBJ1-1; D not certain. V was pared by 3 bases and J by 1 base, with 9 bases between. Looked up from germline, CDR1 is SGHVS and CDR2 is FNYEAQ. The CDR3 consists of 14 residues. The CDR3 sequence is CASSLSPANTEAFF. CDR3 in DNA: TGTGCCAGCAGCTTGTCCCCCGCGAACACTGAAGCTTTCTTT.

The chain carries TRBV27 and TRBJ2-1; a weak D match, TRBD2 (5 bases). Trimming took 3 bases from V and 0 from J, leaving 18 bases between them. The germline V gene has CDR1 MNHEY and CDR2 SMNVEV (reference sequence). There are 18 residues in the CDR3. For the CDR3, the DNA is TGTGCCAGCAGTTTTGCGGGCACCATGATGGGCTCCTACAATGAGCAGTTCTTC. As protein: CASSFAGTMMGSYNEQFF.

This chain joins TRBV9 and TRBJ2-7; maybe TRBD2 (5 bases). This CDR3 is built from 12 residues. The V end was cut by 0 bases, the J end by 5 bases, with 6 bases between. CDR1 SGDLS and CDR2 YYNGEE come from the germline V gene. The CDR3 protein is CASSVGSDEQYF. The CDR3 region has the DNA TGTGCCAGCAGCGTAGGTAGCGACGAGCAGTACTTC.

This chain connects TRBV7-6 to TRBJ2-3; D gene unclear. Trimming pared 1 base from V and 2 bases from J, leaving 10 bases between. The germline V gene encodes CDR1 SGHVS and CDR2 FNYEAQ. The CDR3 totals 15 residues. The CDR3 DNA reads TGTGCCAGCAGCTTAGTCCCGACCCACACAGATACGCAGTATTTT. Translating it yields CASSLVPTHTDTQYF.

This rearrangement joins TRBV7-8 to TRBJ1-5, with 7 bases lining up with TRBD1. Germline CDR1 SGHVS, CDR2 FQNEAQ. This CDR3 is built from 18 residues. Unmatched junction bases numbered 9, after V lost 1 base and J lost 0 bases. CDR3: CASSLGGGGGHSNQPQHF. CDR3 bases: TGTGCCAGCAGCTTAGGAGGGGGCGGGGGCCATAGCAATCAGCCCCAGCATTTT.

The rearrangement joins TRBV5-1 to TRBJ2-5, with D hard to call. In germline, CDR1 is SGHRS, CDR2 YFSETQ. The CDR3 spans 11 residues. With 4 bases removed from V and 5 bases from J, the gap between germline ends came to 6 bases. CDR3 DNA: TGCGCCAGCAGCACTCGGGAGACCCAGTACTTC. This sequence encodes CASSTRETQYF.

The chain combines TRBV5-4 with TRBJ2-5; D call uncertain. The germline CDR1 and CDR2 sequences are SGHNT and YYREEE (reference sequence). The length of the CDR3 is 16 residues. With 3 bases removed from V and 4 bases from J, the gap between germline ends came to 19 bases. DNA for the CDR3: TGTGCCAGCAGCTCAGAAGGCAGGTCCCGTGGAGAGACCCAGTACTTC. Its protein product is CASSSEGRSRGETQYF.

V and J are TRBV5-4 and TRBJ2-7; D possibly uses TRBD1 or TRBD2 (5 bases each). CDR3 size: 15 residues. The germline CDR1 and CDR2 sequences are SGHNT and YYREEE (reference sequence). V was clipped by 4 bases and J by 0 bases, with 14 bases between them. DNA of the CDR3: TGTGCCAGCAGCCTACCTTCCGGGACCTCCTACGAGCAGTACTTC. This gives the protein CASSLPSGTSYEQYF.

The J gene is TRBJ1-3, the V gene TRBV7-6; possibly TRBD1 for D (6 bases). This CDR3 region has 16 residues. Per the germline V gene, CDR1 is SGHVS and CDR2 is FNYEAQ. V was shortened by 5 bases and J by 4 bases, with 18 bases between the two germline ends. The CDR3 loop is CASSPRLGGEGNTIYF. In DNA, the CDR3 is TGTGCCAGCAGCCCCCGTTTGGGGGGCGAAGGAAACACCATATATTTT.

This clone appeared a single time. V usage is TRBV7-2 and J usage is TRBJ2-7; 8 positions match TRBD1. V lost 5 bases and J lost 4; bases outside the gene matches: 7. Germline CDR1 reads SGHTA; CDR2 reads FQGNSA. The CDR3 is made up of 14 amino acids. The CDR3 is CASSTWTGPYEQYF. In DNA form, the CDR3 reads TGTGCCAGCAGCACCTGGACAGGGCCATACGAGCAGTACTTC.

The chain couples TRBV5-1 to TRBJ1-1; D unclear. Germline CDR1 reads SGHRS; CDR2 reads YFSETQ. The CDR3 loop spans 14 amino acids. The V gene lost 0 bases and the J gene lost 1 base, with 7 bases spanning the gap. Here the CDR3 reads CASSLDAGNTEAFF. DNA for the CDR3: TGCGCCAGCAGCTTGGATGCGGGGAACACTGAAGCTTTCTTT.

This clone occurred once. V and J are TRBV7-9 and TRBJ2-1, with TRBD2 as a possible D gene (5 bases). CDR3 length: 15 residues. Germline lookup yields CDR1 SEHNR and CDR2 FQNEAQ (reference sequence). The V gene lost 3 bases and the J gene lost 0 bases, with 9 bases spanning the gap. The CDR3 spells CASSLDGNSYNEQFF. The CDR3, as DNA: TGTGCCAGCAGCTTGGACGGGAACTCCTACAATGAGCAGTTCTTC.